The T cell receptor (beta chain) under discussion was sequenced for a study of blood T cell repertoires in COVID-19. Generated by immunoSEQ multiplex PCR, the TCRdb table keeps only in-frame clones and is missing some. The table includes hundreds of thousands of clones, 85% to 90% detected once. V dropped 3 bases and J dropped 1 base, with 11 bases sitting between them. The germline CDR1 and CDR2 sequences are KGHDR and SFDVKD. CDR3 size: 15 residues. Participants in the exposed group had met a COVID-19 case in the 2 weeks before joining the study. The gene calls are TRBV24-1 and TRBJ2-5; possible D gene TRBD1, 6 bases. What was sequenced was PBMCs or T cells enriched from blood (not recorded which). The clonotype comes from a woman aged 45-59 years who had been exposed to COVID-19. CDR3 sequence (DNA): TGTGCCACCAGTGATCACGGGACACCCCAAGAGACCCAGTACTTC. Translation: CATSDHGTPQETQYF.